This TCR beta chain was sequenced during a study of early T cells in non-severe SARS-CoV-2 infection. About the study: From unsorted whole blood, bulk RNA was sequenced, and the chains remained unpaired. The study's findings and limits: Lookups in VDJdb leaned toward anti-spike CD8 responses and missed private and CD4 specificities.

This CDR3 is 16 amino acids long. Germline V lookup: CDR1 SGHTA, CDR2 FQGNSA. V was clipped by 5 bases and J by 0 bases, with 11 bases between them. This clonotype was counted between two and nine times. Its antigen is not known. Separate cDNA molecules each had unique molecular identifiers attached to them. Via MiXCR, TCRdb re-called the 5' RACE reads, giving one row per CDR3 protein. Altogether more than 25,000 distinct CDR3 sequences are present, over 4% being singletons, with the ten largest covering roughly 2.7%. The clonotype originates from an adult who was a healthcare worker with PCR-confirmed SARS-CoV-2 infection or an uninfected control (not recorded which). Material for sequencing was whole blood. The chain carries TRBV7-2 and TRBJ1-6; no firm D call. The CDR3 protein is CASSPRPSSYNSPLHF. In DNA, the CDR3 is TGTGCCAGCAGCCCGAGACCAAGCTCCTATAATTCACCCCTCCACTTT.